Below, 19 T cell receptor beta chains from the same sample are listed, as sequenced in a study of blood T cells in healthy people across ages. Sample-barcoded 5' priming and a J-beta primer mix drove a second PCR of about 6 to 12 cycles. TCRdb reanalysed the 5' RACE reads using MiXCR and keeps one entry per CDR3 protein. The sample includes 1.5 million to 2 million distinct CDR3 sequences, less than 50% of them seen just once. Source material: blood. The receptors here all came from a woman aged 40 to 49 in good health.

This chain links TRBV6-2 or TRBV6-3 with TRBJ1-6, with 8 bases fitting TRBD1. V lost 4 bases to trimming and J lost 7 bases; unmatched junction nucleotides: 9. The germline V gene has CDR1 MNHEY and CDR2 SVGEGT. The CDR3 length is 16 residues. The CDR3 bases are TGTGCCAGCAGTTTGGACAGGGTGAGGGGAAATTCACCCCTCCACTTT. Its translation: CASSLDRVRGNSPLHF.

This clonotype was counted between two and nine times. The chain carries TRBV6-5 and TRBJ1-4, with D possibly matching TRBD1 (6 bases). Looked up from germline, CDR1 is MNHEY and CDR2 is SVGAGI. The V and J ends lost 5 bases and 7 bases respectively, with 20 bases between them. This CDR3 is built from 16 residues. The CDR3 here is CASSTVPGQRGEKLFF. The CDR3 DNA sequence: TGTGCCAGCAGTACAGTCCCGGGACAACGGGGTGAAAAACTGTTTTTT.

This chain connects TRBV12-3 or TRBV12-4 to TRBJ2-3; D perhaps matches TRBD1 (5 bases). Trimming pared 5 bases from V and 0 bases from J, leaving 9 bases between. The CDR3 is 14 amino acids. The CDR3 nucleotides are TGTGCCAGCAGTCACAGGTTGAGCACAGATACGCAGTATTTT. Translating it yields CASSHRLSTDTQYF.

This clonotype was seen a few times. The chain has TRBV13 and TRBJ2-1; no firm D call. Germline V gives CDR1 PRHDT, CDR2 FYEKMQ (reference sequence). There are 15 residues in the CDR3. V shed 3 bases and J shed 4 bases, with 13 bases lying between them. DNA for the CDR3: TGTGCCAGCAGCTTGGGCCTATCAGGTTACAATGAGCAGTTCTTC. Its protein is CASSLGLSGYNEQFF. Full variable domain (outside the CDR3, taken from reference TRBV13 and TRBJ2-1): AAGVIQSPRHLIKEKRETATLKCYPIPRHDTVYWYQQGPGQDPQFLISFYEKMQSDKGSIPDRFSAQQFSDYHSELNMSSLELGDSALYFCASSLGLSGYNEQFFGPGTRLTVL.

The V and J genes are TRBV6-6 and TRBJ2-5, with 7 bases identical to TRBD1. The V segment lost 2 bases and the J segment 4 bases; nucleotides outside the gene matches: 7. Germline values: CDR1 MNHNY, CDR2 SVGAGI (reference sequence). This CDR3 region has 15 residues. The CDR3 DNA sequence: TGTGCCAGCAGTTACCCGACAGGGATATTAGAGACCCAGTACTTC. Translation: CASSYPTGILETQYF.

J is TRBJ2-7 and V is TRBV7-9; 9 bases line up with TRBD1. This CDR3 spans 15 amino acids. The germline CDR1 and CDR2 sequences are SEHNR and FQNEAQ (reference sequence). V was clipped by 5 bases and J by 4 bases; unmatched bases: 9. The CDR3: CASSSDRGIKYEQYF. The CDR3 nucleotides are TGTGCCAGCAGCAGCGACAGGGGGATTAAATACGAGCAGTACTTC. The whole variable domain, remainder taken from reference TRBV7-9 and TRBJ2-7, is DTGVSQNPRHKITKRGQNVTFRCDPISEHNRLYWYRQTLGQGPEFLTYFQNEAQLEKSRLLSDRFSAERPKGSFSTLEIQRTEQGDSAMYLCASSSDRGIKYEQYFGPGTRLTVT.

The chain joins TRBV5-1 to TRBJ1-1; D is possibly TRBD1 (5 bases). V gave up 0 bases and J gave up 10 bases, with 19 bases separating them. The CDR3 runs 15 residues. Germline assignment: CDR1 SGHRS and CDR2 YFSETQ. The CDR3 loop reads CASSLVGADSGGAFF. CDR3 bases: TGCGCCAGCAGCTTGGTAGGGGCGGATTCGGGGGGAGCTTTCTTT.

The rearrangement joins TRBV5-5 to TRBJ1-2; TRBD1 matches 7 bases. The germline CDR1 and CDR2 sequences are SGHKS and YYEKEE (reference sequence). V lost 7 bases and J lost 0; bases outside the gene matches: 6. The CDR3 sequence is 14 residues long. In DNA, the CDR3 is TGTGCCAGCTGGGACAGCAAAGCTAACTATGGCTACACCTTC. This gives the protein CASWDSKANYGYTF.

In its sample, this clonotype was seen a few times. The V and J genes are TRBV7-2 and TRBJ2-3, with D unresolved. Trimming pared 5 bases from V and 6 bases from J, leaving 12 bases between. Germline CDR1 and CDR2: SGHTA and FQGNSA. This CDR3 has 13 amino acids. CDR3 nucleotides: TGTGCCAGCAGCCCCGAGGTGGCGGATACGCAGTATTTT. It yields the protein CASSPEVADTQYF.

In its sample, this clonotype was seen a few times. The V and J genes are TRBV7-9 and TRBJ2-7; TRBD1 might be the D (5 bases). V lost 3 bases and J lost 6, with 12 bases in between. Germline CDR1 SEHNR, CDR2 FQNEAQ (reference sequence). This CDR3 comprises 13 residues. CDR3: CASSFGAPVEQYF. The CDR3 coding sequence is TGTGCCAGCAGCTTTGGGGCTCCGGTCGAGCAGTACTTC.

The gene calls are TRBV5-1 and TRBJ2-5, with D possibly TRBD1 on 5 matching bases. Trimming left V 3 bases short and J 4 bases short, with 10 bases between. Germline values: CDR1 SGHRS, CDR2 YFSETQ. The CDR3 is made up of 13 amino acids. The chain's CDR3 is CASSSDNIETQYF. In nucleotides, the CDR3 is TGCGCCAGCAGCTCGGACAATATAGAGACCCAGTACTTC.

V gene TRBV6-1 combines with J gene TRBJ2-3; D not certain. V lost 6 bases, J lost 0 bases, and 19 bases lay in between. This CDR3 spans 17 amino acids. Germline assignment: CDR1 MNHNS and CDR2 SASEGT. In DNA, the CDR3 is TGTGCCAGCAGGCCGGTGGGCGCTTTATCTAGCACAGATACGCAGTATTTT. Translation gives CASRPVGALSSTDTQYF.

About this clonotype itself: Germline and junction disagree at one end, which may indicate a read error. The V and J genes are TRBV6-6 and TRBJ1-1; D is undetermined. In germline, CDR1 is MNHNY, CDR2 SVGAGI (reference sequence). The CDR3 loop spans 13 amino acids. Here the CDR3 DNA reads TGTGCCAGCAGTTTAGAAGTGAACACTGGAGCTTTCTTT. This codes for CASSLEVNTGAFF.

The rearrangement uses TRBV7-9 and TRBJ2-7, with 13 nucleotides matching TRBD2. The J call may not be correct, given that the DNA end is closer to TRBJ2-4. The CDR3 length is 16 residues. CDR1 and CDR2 from the germline V gene are SEHNR and FQNEAQ (reference sequence). Here the CDR3 DNA reads TGTGCCAGCAGCGAACCGGGACTAGCGGGAAAAAACATTCAGTACTTC. Translating it yields CASSEPGLAGKNIQYF.

The rearrangement uses TRBV6-5 and TRBJ2-7; tentative D call: TRBD2 (5 bases). The CDR3 covers 14 residues. The V and J ends lost 4 bases and 4 bases respectively, with 14 bases between them. The germline V gene encodes CDR1 MNHEY and CDR2 SVGAGI. As DNA, the CDR3 is TGTGCCAGCAGTTCGCCCGGGGTAGGGTACGAGCAGTACTTC. Translation: CASSSPGVGYEQYF.

The gene calls are TRBV20-1 and TRBJ2-5; 15 nucleotides agree with TRBD2. The CDR3 runs 18 residues. The ends lost 0 bases at V and 5 bases at J; junction bases unmatched: 10. CDR1 and CDR2 (germline): DFQATT, SNEGSKA (reference sequence). The CDR3 bases are TGCAGTGCTAGAGAGAATGGACTAGCGGGGGGGCTTTTGGAGACCCAGTACTTC. Residues: CSARENGLAGGLLETQYF.

This clonotype was seen a handful of times. The chain employs TRBV10-1 and TRBJ1-2; D is uncertain. Trimming removed 2 bases at V and 2 bases at J, with 6 bases between. CDR3 size: 13 residues. From germline, CDR1 is WNHNN and CDR2 SYGVQD (reference sequence). The CDR3 reads CASSEELNYGYTF. The CDR3 nucleotides are TGCGCCAGCAGTGAGGAACTAAACTATGGCTACACCTTC.

This chain joins TRBV7-6 and TRBJ2-1, with 9 bases identical to TRBD1. The J segment lost 9 bases and the V segment lost 5 bases, leaving 11 bases of the junction unmatched. Germline V lookup: CDR1 SGHVS, CDR2 FNYEAQ. This CDR3 has 15 residues. CDR3 sequence (DNA): TGTGCCAGCAGCGACAACAGGGGGCTAATGGGTGAGCAGTTCTTC. It yields the protein CASSDNRGLMGEQFF.

The chain combines TRBV7-8 with TRBJ1-6, with a tentative D call TRBD1 (5 bases). V lost 5 bases to trimming and J lost 2 bases, with 13 bases between them. CDR1 SGHVS and CDR2 FQNEAQ come from the germline V gene. This CDR3 spans 16 amino acids. The CDR3, as DNA: TGTGCCAGCAGCCAAATGACAGTCACCTATAATTCACCCCTCCACTTT. It codes for CASSQMTVTYNSPLHF.